This is a list of T cell receptor beta chains from one sample in a study of long-term antiretroviral therapy in people with HIV. Only in-frame clones appear in the TCRdb table, and some are missing; sequencing was by immunoSEQ multiplex PCR. Of more than 20,000 clones listed, almost 85% were seen once; the top ten hold over 3.5%. Sequenced here: unsorted PBMCs, sampled 0.5 years after starting antiretroviral therapy. Receptors were obtained from a man aged 18 to 29 with HIV. Each CDR3 is given with its conserved first and last residue. Fields, in order: V gene, J gene, D gene, clone size, CDR3 DNA, CDR3 protein. D genes are given only for firm matches. Clone size is given for some rows only: seen once, a few or many times, or a class if the clone is expanded.

v_call: TRBV2; j_call: TRBJ2-7; d_call: TRBD1; clone_size: .; cdr3_nt: TGTGCCGAGGGGACAGCCACCTACGAGCAGTACTTC; cdr3_aa: CAEGTATYEQYF
v_call: TRBV2; j_call: TRBJ1-5; d_call: .; clone_size: .; cdr3_nt: TGTGCCAGCTCGAGGTCCAGGAACCAGCCCCAGCATTTT; cdr3_aa: CASSRSRNQPQHF
v_call: TRBV28; j_call: TRBJ2-3; d_call: .; clone_size: .; cdr3_nt: TGTGCCAGCAGTTTAGCGGGGTCCCCAGATACGCAGTATTTT; cdr3_aa: CASSLAGSPDTQYF
v_call: TRBV5-1; j_call: TRBJ1-3; d_call: .; clone_size: .; cdr3_nt: TGCGCCAGCAGCTTGGTAGGGATAGGAAACACCATATATTTT; cdr3_aa: CASSLVGIGNTIYF
v_call: TRBV15; j_call: TRBJ2-5; d_call: .; clone_size: .; cdr3_nt: TGTGCCACCAGCACGACAGCCCTATACCAAGAGACCCAGTACTTC; cdr3_aa: CATSTTALYQETQYF
v_call: TRBV21-1; j_call: TRBJ2-2; d_call: .; clone_size: .; cdr3_nt: TGTGCCAGCAGCAAAGGTATGACGAACACCGGGGAGCTGTTTTTT; cdr3_aa: CASSKGMTNTGELFF
v_call: TRBV4-2; j_call: TRBJ2-2; d_call: .; clone_size: .; cdr3_nt: TGTGCCAGCAGCCTCCCAAGCGGCACCGGGGAGCTGTTTTTT; cdr3_aa: CASSLPSGTGELFF
v_call: TRBV4-1; j_call: TRBJ1-1; d_call: TRBD1; clone_size: few; cdr3_nt: TGCGCCAGCAGTCCTTACGACAGGGGTGGTGGTGAAGCTTTCTTT; cdr3_aa: CASSPYDRGGGEAFF
v_call: TRBV6-5; j_call: TRBJ1-2; d_call: TRBD1; clone_size: .; cdr3_nt: TGTGCCAGCAGCACGGACAGGGTTGGCTACACCTTC; cdr3_aa: CASSTDRVGYTF
v_call: TRBV14; j_call: TRBJ2-7; d_call: .; clone_size: large; cdr3_nt: TGTGCCAGCAGCCAAGATCGGACTCAGCAGTACTTC; cdr3_aa: CASSQDRTQQYF
v_call: TRBV15; j_call: TRBJ1-1; d_call: TRBD1; clone_size: .; cdr3_nt: TGTGCCACCAGCAGAGTTGGGGGCTGGGGTGACAGGGGGCCCCCTGAAGCTTTCTTT; cdr3_aa: CATSRVGGWGDRGPPEAFF
v_call: TRBV7-2; j_call: TRBJ1-2; d_call: .; clone_size: once; cdr3_nt: TGTGCCAGCAGCGCTACAGTGGATGGCTACACCTTC; cdr3_aa: CASSATVDGYTF
v_call: TRBV27; j_call: TRBJ1-5; d_call: .; clone_size: few; cdr3_nt: TGTGCCAGCAGTAACGGGACGGCCTATGATCAGCCCCAGCATTTT; cdr3_aa: CASSNGTAYDQPQHF
v_call: TRBV7-9; j_call: TRBJ2-1; d_call: TRBD2; clone_size: .; cdr3_nt: TGTGCCAGCAGCGTGACTAGCGGGAGGGCGGGTGAGCAGTTCTTC; cdr3_aa: CASSVTSGRAGEQFF
v_call: TRBV19; j_call: TRBJ1-2; d_call: .; clone_size: .; cdr3_nt: TGTGCCAGTAGTATAGCTCCTCGAGGCTATGGCTACACCTTC; cdr3_aa: CASSIAPRGYGYTF
v_call: TRBV6-6; j_call: TRBJ1-1; d_call: .; clone_size: .; cdr3_nt: TGTGCCAGCAGTTACTCTGGCAGGATTATGAACACTGAAGCTTTCTTT; cdr3_aa: CASSYSGRIMNTEAFF
v_call: TRBV19; j_call: TRBJ1-1; d_call: TRBD1; clone_size: .; cdr3_nt: TGTGCCAGTAAGGCCGACAGGGTCCTGAACACTGAAGCTTTCTTT; cdr3_aa: CASKADRVLNTEAFF
v_call: TRBV27; j_call: TRBJ2-7; d_call: .; clone_size: .; cdr3_nt: TGTGCCAGCAGTCTGCGAGGGCCTACCTACGAGCAGTACTTC; cdr3_aa: CASSLRGPTYEQYF
v_call: TRBV28; j_call: TRBJ1-2; d_call: .; clone_size: .; cdr3_nt: TGTGCCAGCAAAACGACTCGGCAATACTATGGCTACACCTTC; cdr3_aa: CASKTTRQYYGYTF
v_call: TRBV23-1; j_call: TRBJ2-5; d_call: TRBD1; clone_size: .; cdr3_nt: TGCGCCGACTCGAGTACGGGACAGGGGTCGGAGACCCAGTACTTC; cdr3_aa: CADSSTGQGSETQYF
v_call: TRBV14; j_call: TRBJ2-3; d_call: .; clone_size: .; cdr3_nt: TGTGCCAGCAGCCAGAATGCAGCAGATACGCAGTATTTT; cdr3_aa: CASSQNAADTQYF
v_call: TRBV6-1; j_call: TRBJ2-3; d_call: .; clone_size: .; cdr3_nt: TGTGCCAGCAGTCGAAGACACAACACAGATACGCAGTATTTT; cdr3_aa: CASSRRHNTDTQYF
v_call: TRBV5-1; j_call: TRBJ1-4; d_call: .; clone_size: .; cdr3_nt: TGCGCCAGCAGCTTGCGGGCCGTCGGAACTAATGAAAAACTGTTTTTT; cdr3_aa: CASSLRAVGTNEKLFF
v_call: TRBV28; j_call: TRBJ2-7; d_call: .; clone_size: .; cdr3_nt: TGTGCCAGCAGTTTCGCCAGGGGCCCCTACGAGCAGTACTTC; cdr3_aa: CASSFARGPYEQYF
v_call: TRBV4-1; j_call: TRBJ2-7; d_call: TRBD1; clone_size: .; cdr3_nt: TGCGCCAGCAGCCAACCAGGGACAGCCCCTATATACGAGCAGTACTTC; cdr3_aa: CASSQPGTAPIYEQYF
v_call: TRBV11-2; j_call: TRBJ1-1; d_call: .; clone_size: .; cdr3_nt: TGTGCCAGCAGCTTAGAGCGGACCGGGAACACTGAAGCTTTCTTT; cdr3_aa: CASSLERTGNTEAFF
v_call: TRBV29-1; j_call: TRBJ2-7; d_call: .; clone_size: .; cdr3_nt: TGCAGCGCGGTAGTTGGGGGCTACGAGCAGTACTTC; cdr3_aa: CSAVVGGYEQYF
v_call: TRBV27; j_call: TRBJ1-1; d_call: TRBD1; clone_size: .; cdr3_nt: TGTGCCAGCAGTCTAGCCGGGACAGGGGGCCCTGAAGCTTTCTTT; cdr3_aa: CASSLAGTGGPEAFF
v_call: TRBV19; j_call: TRBJ1-3; d_call: TRBD1; clone_size: .; cdr3_nt: TGTGCCAGTAGTACCGATACAGGGGTCTCTGGAAACACCATATATTTT; cdr3_aa: CASSTDTGVSGNTIYF
v_call: TRBV28; j_call: TRBJ2-5; d_call: TRBD2; clone_size: .; cdr3_nt: TGTGCCAGCAGCCCACTAGCGGGAGAGGAGACCCAGTACTTC; cdr3_aa: CASSPLAGEETQYF
v_call: TRBV7-9; j_call: TRBJ1-5; d_call: .; clone_size: .; cdr3_nt: TGTGCCAGCAGCCTAAGACAGCTCAATCAGCCCCAGCATTTT; cdr3_aa: CASSLRQLNQPQHF
v_call: TRBV4-3; j_call: TRBJ2-3; d_call: .; clone_size: once; cdr3_nt: TGCGCCAGCAGCCAAGAAGGGGACAACACAGATACGCAGTATTTT; cdr3_aa: CASSQEGDNTDTQYF
v_call: TRBV27; j_call: TRBJ2-7; d_call: .; clone_size: .; cdr3_nt: TGTGCCAGCAGTTTATCAAGGATTCGCGAGCAGTACTTC; cdr3_aa: CASSLSRIREQYF
v_call: TRBV5-4; j_call: TRBJ2-5; d_call: .; clone_size: .; cdr3_nt: TGTGCCAGCAGCTTAGGTAGCGGCCAAGAGACCCAGTACTTC; cdr3_aa: CASSLGSGQETQYF
v_call: TRBV7-9; j_call: TRBJ2-7; d_call: .; clone_size: .; cdr3_nt: TGTGCCAGCAGCCCCCAGAGGGGAAGGGAGGATACCTACGAGCAGTACTTC; cdr3_aa: CASSPQRGREDTYEQYF
v_call: TRBV4-1; j_call: TRBJ2-3; d_call: TRBD2; clone_size: .; cdr3_nt: TGCGCCAGCAGCCAAGGCGGGACTAGCGGCACAGATACGCAGTATTTT; cdr3_aa: CASSQGGTSGTDTQYF
v_call: TRBV7-3; j_call: TRBJ2-1; d_call: .; clone_size: .; cdr3_nt: TGTGCCAGCAGCGCTCGAGCTGAGGCGTTTAGCTCCTACAATGAGCAGTTCTTC; cdr3_aa: CASSARAEAFSSYNEQFF
v_call: TRBV11-2; j_call: TRBJ2-7; d_call: .; clone_size: .; cdr3_nt: TGTGCCAGCAGCTTAAGTACTAGAACCTCCTACGAGCAGTACTTC; cdr3_aa: CASSLSTRTSYEQYF
v_call: TRBV15; j_call: TRBJ2-5; d_call: .; clone_size: .; cdr3_nt: TGTGCCACCAGCAGAGGTTACGGGGAAGAGACCCAGTACTTC; cdr3_aa: CATSRGYGEETQYF
v_call: TRBV4-3; j_call: TRBJ2-2; d_call: .; clone_size: .; cdr3_nt: TGCGCCAGCAGGCCGGCGGGGCTAGGGGAGCTGTTTTTT; cdr3_aa: CASRPAGLGELFF
v_call: TRBV7-9; j_call: TRBJ2-7; d_call: TRBD2; clone_size: .; cdr3_nt: TGTGCCAGCTCGGGGTTACTAGCGGCGAGCTCCTACGAGCAGTACTTC; cdr3_aa: CASSGLLAASSYEQYF